This T cell receptor beta chain was captured in a study of OX40 agonist ivuxolimab in advanced cancers. With regard to the full study: Ivuxolimab was a fully human IgG2 agonistic monoclonal antibody targeting the costimulatory receptor OX40 (CD134). Intravenous ivuxolimab was administered to patients every 2 weeks at six dose levels: 0.01, 0.1, 0.3, 1.5, 3 and 10 mg/kg. Among the approximately 54 dose-escalation patients, 19 had hepatocellular carcinoma, 15 or so melanoma, 9 renal cell carcinoma and 9 head and neck cancer. In the dose-escalation cohort, roughly 80% of patients were male, and the mean age was roughly 60 years, with a range of about 20 to 79. Prior anti-PD-1, anti-PD-L1 or anti-CTLA-4 therapy was permitted, and approximately 41% of dose-escalation patients had received checkpoint inhibitors. Partial responses were achieved by three dose-escalation patients, of whom one had hepatocellular carcinoma and two had cutaneous melanoma. Peripheral TCRbeta sequencing was intended to test whether TCR sequence diversity was altered and clonal T-cell expansion was caused by ivuxolimab. The monotherapy dose-escalation portion (N of about 50 patients) of the phase I ivuxolimab trial is reported in the paper.

With respect to this clone: No antigen is known for it. Qualities for individual bases were not recorded, and no much larger clone is one base off.

Overall study outcomes, separate from this receptor: At doses from 0.1 to 3.0 mg/kg, clonal expansion was seen in both CD4+ and CD8+ blood T cells between baseline and week 6. The antigen specificity of the clonally expanded peripheral T cells was not determined. In the 0.1-3.0 mg/kg groups, partial responders were among the patients with the lowest normalized peripheral clonal expansion, particularly in CD8+ T cells. Low levels of normalized T-cell clonal expansion were also seen in some nonresponding patients. After ivuxolimab, CD8+ T cells had more expanded clones than CD4+ T cells on average.

Patients with a history of autoimmune disease or receiving systemic immunosuppression were excluded from the trial. Peripheral blood for TCR sequencing was collected from all dose cohorts at baseline, on cycle 4 day 1, and on cycle 7 day 1. The samples were drawn from a first-in-human, open-label, multicenter phase I dose-escalation trial of ivuxolimab. Adults with locally advanced or metastatic head and neck squamous cell, hepatocellular, melanoma or renal cell carcinoma were enrolled in the trial. CD4+ and CD8+ T cells were sorted separately from peripheral blood before TCR sequencing. Germline trimming: 0 bases from V, 9 bases from J; junction bases outside gene matches: 9. Reading from cysteine to phenylalanine, the CDR3 counts 15 amino acids. Only the CDR3 part of the read is kept: 45 bases, read in frame from the first base. The germline V gene yields SGDLS for CDR1 and YYNGEE for CDR2. Genomic DNA was isolated from the sorted cells so that the TCRbeta CDR3 region could be sequenced. The immunoSEQ Assay was used for sequencing of TCRbeta CDR3 regions. The table was pulled from immuneACCESS by TCRdb, which kept in-frame rearrangements only. Such tables lose some clones; where checked, under half of the loss comes from unresolved V genes, and the rest has no known cause. This sample is represented by fewer than 100,000 clones; approximately 91% of them were singletons. The ten largest clonotypes hold about 0.3% of the sample.

Rearrangement joined TRBV9 to TRBJ2-5, and 9 junctional nucleotides match TRBD2. This receptor was obtained from an adult with an advanced solid tumor such as melanoma, head and neck, liver or kidney cancer. This material consisted of CD4+ or CD8+ T cells sorted from blood, taken in a trial of the OX40 agonist ivuxolimab. The CDR3 sequence is CASSVDPSGTKPQYF. DNA sequence: TGTGCCAGCAGCGTAGATCCTAGCGGGACGAAGCCCCAGTACTTC.